This paragraph reports one T cell receptor (beta chain). Its antigen remains unidentified. The sample belongs to a study of cytomegalovirus exposure and HLA in healthy donors. Whole-study findings and limits: In a later analysis, parvovirus B19, influenza, CMV and Epstein-Barr virus appeared linked to several top co-occurrence clusters.

The study ran its PCR with 60 Vbeta and 13 Jbeta primers. Sequencing used immunoSEQ multiplex PCR; TCRdb keeps in-frame clones, though not all of them. This sample has approximately 160,000 clones; approximately 67% occur once, and the top ten carry around 4.5%. The material sequenced was PBMCs. The clonotype comes from a woman aged 18-29 years in good health and CMV-seropositive.

The CDR3 loop reads CATSPSYAAPLNTEAFF. As DNA, the CDR3 is TGTGCCACCAGCCCCTCCTATGCGGCGCCCTTGAACACTGAAGCTTTCTTT. The chain carries TRBV28 and TRBJ1-1; D call uncertain. The CDR3 runs 17 residues. The germline V and J ends were trimmed by 10 bases and 0 bases, with 24 bases remaining between them. Germline loops: CDR1 MDHEN, CDR2 SYDVKM.